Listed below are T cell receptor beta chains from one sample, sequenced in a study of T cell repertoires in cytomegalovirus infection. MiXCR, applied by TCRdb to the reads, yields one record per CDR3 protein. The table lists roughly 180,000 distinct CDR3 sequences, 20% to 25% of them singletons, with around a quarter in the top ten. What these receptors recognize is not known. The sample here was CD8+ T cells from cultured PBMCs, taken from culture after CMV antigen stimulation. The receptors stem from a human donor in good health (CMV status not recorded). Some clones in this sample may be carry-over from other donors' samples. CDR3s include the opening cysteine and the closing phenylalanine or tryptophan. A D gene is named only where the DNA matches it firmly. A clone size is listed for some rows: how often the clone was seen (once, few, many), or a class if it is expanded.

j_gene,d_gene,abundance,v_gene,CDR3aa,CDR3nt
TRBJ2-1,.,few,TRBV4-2,CASSQGGADKFF,TGTGCCAGCAGCCAGGGGGGCGCTGATAAGTTCTTC
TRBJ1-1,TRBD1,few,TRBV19,CASSIVDRVRTEAFF,TGTGCCAGTAGTATAGTAGACAGGGTGAGAACTGAAGCTTTCTTT
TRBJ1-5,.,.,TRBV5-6,CASSLLSRGDQPQHF,TGTGCCAGCAGCTTGTTGAGCAGGGGTGATCAGCCCCAGCATTTT
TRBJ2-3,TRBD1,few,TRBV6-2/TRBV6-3,CASSYDDDRGEDTQYF,TGTGCCAGCAGTTACGATGACGACAGGGGAGAAGATACGCAGTATTTT
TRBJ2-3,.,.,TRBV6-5,CASSYAQFTDTQYF,TGTGCCAGCAGTTACGCACAATTCACAGATACGCAGTATTTT
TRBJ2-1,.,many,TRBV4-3,CASSPRYSKSYNEQFF,TGCGCCAGCAGCCCCCGTTACAGCAAGTCCTACAATGAGCAGTTCTTC
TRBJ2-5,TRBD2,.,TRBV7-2,CASSRPGRDPSNAETQYF,TGTGCCAGCAGCCGCCCGGGGAGGGACCCCAGTAACGCGGAGACCCAGTACTTC
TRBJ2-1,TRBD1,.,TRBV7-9,CASSPPGRGLRDEQFF,TGTGCCAGCAGCCCCCCGGGCAGGGGGCTCCGCGATGAGCAGTTCTTC
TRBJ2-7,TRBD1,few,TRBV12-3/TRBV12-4,CASSFGGQAYEQYF,TGTGCCAGCAGTTTTGGGGGACAGGCCTACGAGCAGTACTTC
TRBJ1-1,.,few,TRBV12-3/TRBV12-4,CASGTPGPRRTEAFF,TGTGCCAGCGGAACACCGGGACCGAGGAGAACTGAAGCTTTCTTT
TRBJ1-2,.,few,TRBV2,CASQEGNGYTF,TGTGCCTCCCAGGAGGGAAATGGCTACACCTTC
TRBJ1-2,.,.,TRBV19,CASSIRQIANYGYTF,TGTGCCAGTAGTATACGCCAGATTGCTAACTATGGCTACACCTTC
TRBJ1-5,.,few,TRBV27,CASSSLQGTLNQPQHF,TGTGCCAGCAGTTCTCTACAGGGAACTCTAAATCAGCCCCAGCATTTT
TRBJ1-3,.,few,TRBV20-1,CSAEAPLSSGNTIYF,TGCAGTGCTGAGGCCCCCTTGAGCTCTGGAAACACCATATATTTT
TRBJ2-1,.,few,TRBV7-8,CASSLEARSSYNEQFF,TGTGCCAGCAGCTTAGAGGCCAGAAGCTCCTACAATGAGCAGTTCTTC
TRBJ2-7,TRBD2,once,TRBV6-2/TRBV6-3,CASRHLAGPSYEQYF,TGTGCCAGCAGACATCTAGCGGGGCCCTCCTACGAGCAGTACTTC
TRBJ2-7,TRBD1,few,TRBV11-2,CASSFRTGVSYEQYF,TGTGCCAGCAGCTTCCGGACAGGGGTTTCCTACGAGCAGTACTTC
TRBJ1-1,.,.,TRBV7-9,CASIGPLSSVRPEAFF,TGTGCCAGCATCGGTCCCCTGAGTAGTGTAAGACCGGAAGCTTTCTTT
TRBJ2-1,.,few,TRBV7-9,CASSLSVSSYNEQFF,TGTGCCAGCAGCTTAAGTGTTAGCTCCTACAATGAGCAGTTCTTC
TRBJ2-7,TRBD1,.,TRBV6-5,CASSPRTGVATYEQYF,TGTGCCAGCAGCCCCCGGACAGGGGTCGCTACCTACGAGCAGTACTTC
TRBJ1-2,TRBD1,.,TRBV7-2,CASSLTPTGVAGYTF,TGTGCCAGCAGCTTAACCCCGACAGGGGTGGCTGGCTACACCTTC
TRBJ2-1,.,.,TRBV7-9,CASSSALKQFF,TGTGCCAGCAGCTCGGCCCTTAAGCAGTTCTTC
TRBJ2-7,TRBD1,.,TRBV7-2,CASSRIQTGIGYEQYF,TGTGCCAGCAGCCGGATACAGACAGGGATTGGCTACGAGCAGTACTTC
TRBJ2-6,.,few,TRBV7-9,CASSLGGSELSGANVLTF,TGTGCCAGCAGCTTAGGAGGGTCCGAACTCTCTGGGGCCAACGTCCTGACTTTC
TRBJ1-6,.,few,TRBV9,CASSVGEFSYNSPLHF,TGTGCCAGCAGCGTAGGCGAATTCTCCTATAATTCACCCCTCCACTTT
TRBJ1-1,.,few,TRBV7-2,CASSARDTLNTEAFF,TGTGCCAGCAGCGCCCGGGACACCTTGAACACTGAAGCTTTCTTT
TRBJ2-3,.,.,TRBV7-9,CASSLGTEFTDTQYF,TGTGCCAGCAGCTTAGGGACAGAATTCACAGATACGCAGTATTTT
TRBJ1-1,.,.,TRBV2,CASSDSAGITEAFF,TGTGCCAGCAGTGACAGTGCGGGGATCACTGAAGCTTTCTTT
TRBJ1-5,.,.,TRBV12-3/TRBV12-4,CASSKTGSNQPQHF,TGTGCCAGCAGCAAGACAGGCTCCAATCAGCCCCAGCATTTT
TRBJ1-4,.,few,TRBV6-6,CASTATGYPNEKLFF,TGTGCCAGCACGGCAACAGGGTACCCTAATGAAAAACTGTTTTTT
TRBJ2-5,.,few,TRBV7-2,CASSLDLRVQETQYF,TGTGCCAGCAGCTTAGATTTAAGGGTCCAAGAGACCCAGTACTTC
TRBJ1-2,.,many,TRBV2,CASSNAGPLRGYTF,TGTGCCAGCAGCAACGCCGGACCTCTCCGTGGCTACACCTTC
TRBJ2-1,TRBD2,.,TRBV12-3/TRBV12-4,CASSNPSGGYNEQFF,TGTGCCAGCAGCAACCCTAGCGGGGGGTACAATGAGCAGTTCTTC
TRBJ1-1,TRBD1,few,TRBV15,CATSSNRGGTEAFF,TGTGCCACCAGCAGTAACAGGGGTGGCACTGAAGCTTTCTTT
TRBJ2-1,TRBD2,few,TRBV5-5,CASSKTSGGAPGHEQFF,TGTGCCAGCAGCAAGACTAGCGGGGGGGCACCCGGCCATGAGCAGTTCTTC
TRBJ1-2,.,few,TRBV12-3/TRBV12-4,CASSRGPRYGYTF,TGTGCCAGCAGTCGGGGACCGCGCTATGGCTACACCTTC
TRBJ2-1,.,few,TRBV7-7,CASSLENSAGQNEQFF,TGTGCCAGCAGCTTAGAAAATAGCGCAGGGCAGAATGAGCAGTTCTTC
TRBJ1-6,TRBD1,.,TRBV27,CASGTGGTSPLHF,TGTGCCAGTGGGACAGGGGGTACTTCACCCCTCCACTTT
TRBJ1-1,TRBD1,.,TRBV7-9,CASSIPRTGPNTEAFF,TGTGCCAGCAGCATCCCGAGGACAGGGCCGAACACTGAAGCTTTCTTT
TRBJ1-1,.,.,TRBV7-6,CASTPPPQQEAFF,TGTGCCAGCACTCCCCCGCCACAGCAAGAAGCTTTCTTT
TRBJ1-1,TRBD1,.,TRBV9,CASSVGKDRGTEAFF,TGTGCCAGCAGCGTAGGGAAGGACAGGGGAACTGAAGCTTTCTTT
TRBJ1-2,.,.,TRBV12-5,CASGSPGGRYGYTF,TGTGCTAGTGGTTCCCCGGGGGGGCGGTATGGCTACACCTTC
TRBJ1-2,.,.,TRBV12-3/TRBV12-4,CASSWTDGYTF,TGTGCCAGCAGCTGGACAGATGGCTACACCTTC
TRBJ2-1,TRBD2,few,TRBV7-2,CASSLGTSGTYNEQFF,TGTGCCAGCAGCTTAGGGACTAGCGGGACCTACAATGAGCAGTTCTTC
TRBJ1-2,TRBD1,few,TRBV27,CASSSQGAQVYTF,TGTGCCAGCAGTAGTCAGGGGGCGCAGGTCTACACCTTC
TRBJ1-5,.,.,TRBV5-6,CASSLVRSGQPQHF,TGTGCCAGCAGCTTGGTTCGGTCGGGACAGCCCCAGCATTTT
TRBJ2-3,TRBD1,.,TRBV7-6,CASSPGTGEADTQYF,TGTGCCAGCAGCCCAGGGACAGGGGAAGCAGATACGCAGTATTTT
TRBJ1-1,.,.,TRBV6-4,CASSETDYTEAFF,TGTGCCAGCAGTGAAACAGATTACACTGAAGCTTTCTTT
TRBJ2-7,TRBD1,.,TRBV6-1,CASSGQGSSYEQYF,TGTGCCAGCAGTGGACAGGGGAGCTCCTACGAGCAGTACTTC
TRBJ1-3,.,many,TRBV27,CASSLYGGGGNTIYF,TGTGCCAGCAGTTTATACGGGGGAGGTGGAAACACCATATATTTT